This is a list of T cell receptor beta chains from one sample in a study of blood T cell repertoires in COVID-19. Libraries were prepared by immunoSEQ multiplex PCR; TCRdb keeps only in-frame clonotypes and omits some of them. The sample lists some 170,000 clones, over 75% occurring once. The sequenced sample consisted of peripheral blood. These receptors were collected from a woman between 65 and 79 years old with acute or convalescent COVID-19. Each CDR3 is given with its conserved first and last residue. D genes are given only for firm matches. Clone size is shown for a subset of rows, as once, few, many or a class of expanded clone.

clone size,CDR3 length,V gene,J gene,D gene,CDR3 DNA,CDR3 protein
.,17,TRBV10-3,TRBJ1-1,TRBD1,TGTGCCATCAGTGAAGGGGGCGGTATTTCGTTGAACACTGAAGCTTTCTTT,CAISEGGGISLNTEAFF
.,15,TRBV5-1,TRBJ2-1,TRBD2,TGCGCCAGCAGCTTGTTGGCTAGCGGGAGATTCGAGCAGTTCTTC,CASSLLASGRFEQFF
many,17,TRBV11-2,TRBJ2-1,TRBD2,TGTGCCAGCAGCCCTACTTTAGCGGGAGGGAATTACAATGAGCAGTTCTTC,CASSPTLAGGNYNEQFF
.,15,TRBV19,TRBJ1-3,.,TGTGCCAGTAGTAGCAACAGAGATAGTGGAAACACCATATATTTT,CASSSNRDSGNTIYF
few,13,TRBV2,TRBJ2-5,.,TGTGCCAGTCAGGGTGACCCCCAAGAGACCCAGTACTTC,CASQGDPQETQYF
few,11,TRBV30,TRBJ1-1,.,TGTGCCTGGAGCGGGGACACTGAAGCTTTCTTT,CAWSGDTEAFF
.,16,TRBV2,TRBJ2-1,TRBD2,TGTGCCAGCAGCGGAACCCTAGCGGGGGACTACAATGAGCAGTTCTTC,CASSGTLAGDYNEQFF
.,15,TRBV24-1,TRBJ2-2,TRBD2,TGTGCCACCTCCGGACTAGCGGCCGGCACCGGGGAGCTGTTTTTT,CATSGLAAGTGELFF
.,17,TRBV24-1,TRBJ2-1,TRBD2,TGTGCCACCCAGGATCCCCGAGTAACGCAAGCGGGGGCTGAGCAGTTCTTC,CATQDPRVTQAGAEQFF
.,15,TRBV6-5,TRBJ1-6,TRBD1,TGTGCCAGCAGTTACTCGTCACAGGGGAAGTCACCCCTCCACTTT,CASSYSSQGKSPLHF
.,12,TRBV10-1,TRBJ1-5,.,TGCGCCAGCAGTGAGGCGAATCAGCCCCAGCATTTT,CASSEANQPQHF
.,15,TRBV7-3,TRBJ2-7,.,TGTGCCAGCAGTTTAGGTCAGGCGGGTCCAAACGAGCAGTACTTC,CASSLGQAGPNEQYF
.,16,TRBV9,TRBJ2-2,TRBD2,TGTGCCAGCAGCGGACGACTAGCGGGAGAATCCGGGGAGCTGTTTTTT,CASSGRLAGESGELFF
few,14,TRBV18,TRBJ1-4,TRBD1,TGTGCCAGCTCTCAGGACAGGGCGCATGAAAAACTGTTTTTT,CASSQDRAHEKLFF
.,14,TRBV10-2,TRBJ1-1,.,TGCGCCAGCAGTGAGTCGAGGCTCGGCACTGAAGCTTTCTTT,CASSESRLGTEAFF
.,15,TRBV7-9,TRBJ2-1,TRBD2,TGTGCCAGCAGCGTTATACTAGCGGGAGCGAGTGAGCAGTTCTTC,CASSVILAGASEQFF
.,13,TRBV5-4,TRBJ1-3,.,TGTGCCAGCAGCTTGGCGGGTGCCGACACCATATATTTT,CASSLAGADTIYF
.,15,TRBV7-9,TRBJ2-1,.,TGTGCCAGCAGCTTAGTGGCGGGGAAATACAATGAGCAGTTCTTC,CASSLVAGKYNEQFF
.,15,TRBV5-4,TRBJ2-7,.,TGTGCCAGCAGCGGGGAGGCGGGACGGGGCCACGAGCAGTACTTC,CASSGEAGRGHEQYF
.,15,TRBV9,TRBJ2-3,TRBD1,TGTGCCAGCAGCGTAGGCAGGGGGATCGCAGATACGCAGTATTTT,CASSVGRGIADTQYF
.,16,TRBV7-2,TRBJ1-5,.,TGTGCCAGCAGCTTAGTGTTTAGGGGCGCGGGGCAGCCCCAGCATTTT,CASSLVFRGAGQPQHF
.,14,TRBV6-5,TRBJ1-1,.,TGTGCCAGCACTAGTAGGCGAGGAGGCACTGAAGCTTTCTTT,CASTSRRGGTEAFF
.,14,TRBV5-6,TRBJ1-6,.,TGTGCCAGCCGAGGACAAAACTATAATTCACCCCTCCACTTT,CASRGQNYNSPLHF
.,16,TRBV4-2,TRBJ2-7,TRBD2,TGTGCCAGCAGCCAGGCCGGGACTAGCGGGCTTTACGAGCAGTACTTC,CASSQAGTSGLYEQYF
.,12,TRBV9,TRBJ2-3,.,TGTGCCAGCAGCGTAGGAGAGGATACGCAGTATTTT,CASSVGEDTQYF
.,17,TRBV5-6,TRBJ2-2,.,TGTGCCAGCAGCCATATTTCCAGGTTCGCGAACACCGGGGAGCTGTTTTTT,CASSHISRFANTGELFF